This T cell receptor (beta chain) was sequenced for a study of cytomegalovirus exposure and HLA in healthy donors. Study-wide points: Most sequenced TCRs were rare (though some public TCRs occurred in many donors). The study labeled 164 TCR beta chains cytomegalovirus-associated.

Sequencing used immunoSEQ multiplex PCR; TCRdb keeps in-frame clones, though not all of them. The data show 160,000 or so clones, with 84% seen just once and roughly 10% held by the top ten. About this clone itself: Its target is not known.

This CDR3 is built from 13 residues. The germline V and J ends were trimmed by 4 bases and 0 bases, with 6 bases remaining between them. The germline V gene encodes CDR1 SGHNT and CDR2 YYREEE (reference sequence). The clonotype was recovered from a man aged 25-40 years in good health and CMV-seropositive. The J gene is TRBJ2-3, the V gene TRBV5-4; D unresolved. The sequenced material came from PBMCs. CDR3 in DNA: TGTGCCAGCAGCATCACTAGCACAGATACGCAGTATTTT. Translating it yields CASSITSTDTQYF.